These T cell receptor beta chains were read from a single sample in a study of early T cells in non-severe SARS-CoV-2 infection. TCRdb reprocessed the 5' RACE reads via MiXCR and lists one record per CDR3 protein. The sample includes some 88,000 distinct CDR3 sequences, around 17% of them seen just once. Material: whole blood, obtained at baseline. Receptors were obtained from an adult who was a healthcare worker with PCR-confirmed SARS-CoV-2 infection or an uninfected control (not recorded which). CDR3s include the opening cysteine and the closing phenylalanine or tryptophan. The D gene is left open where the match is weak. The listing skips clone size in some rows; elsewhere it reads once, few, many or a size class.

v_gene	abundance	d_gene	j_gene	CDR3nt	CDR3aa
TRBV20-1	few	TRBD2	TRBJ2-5	TGCAGTGCCATCGGACTAGCGGTTTTCAGTGGAGATTCTGAGACCCAGTACTTC	CSAIGLAVFSGDSETQYF
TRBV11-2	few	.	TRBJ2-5	TGTGCCAGCAGCACCCCGGGACCCCAAGAGACCCAGTACTTC	CASSTPGPQETQYF
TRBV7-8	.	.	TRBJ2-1	TGTGCCAGCAGCTTAAGTAGCGGAACCTACAATGAGCAGTTCTTC	CASSLSSGTYNEQFF
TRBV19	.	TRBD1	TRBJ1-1	TGTGCCAGTAGTAAGACAGGGGGCATCACTGAAGCTTTCTTT	CASSKTGGITEAFF
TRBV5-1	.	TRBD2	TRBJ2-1	TGCGCCAGCAGCTTGACTAGCGGGAGCAATGAGCAGTTCTTC	CASSLTSGSNEQFF
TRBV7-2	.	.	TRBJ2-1	TGTGCCAGCAGCCAGACGGGGCGTAGTCAGTTCTTC	CASSQTGRSQFF
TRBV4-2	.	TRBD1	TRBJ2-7	TGTGCCAGCAGCCAAGTAGCCGGACAGGGTAACGAGCAGTACTTC	CASSQVAGQGNEQYF
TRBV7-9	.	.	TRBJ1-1	TGTGCCAGCAGCTTAGCGGGGATAGGCACTGAAGCTTTCTTT	CASSLAGIGTEAFF
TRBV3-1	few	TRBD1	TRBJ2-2	TGTGCCAAAAATAGACAGGGCGAAAACACCGGGGAGCTGTTTTTT	CAKNRQGENTGELFF
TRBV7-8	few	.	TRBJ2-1	TGTGCCAGCAGCCTGCGACACCTATACAATGAGCAGTTCTTC	CASSLRHLYNEQFF
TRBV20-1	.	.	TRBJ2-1	TGCAGTGCTATCGGTGTCCGGCAGTTCTTC	CSAIGVRQFF
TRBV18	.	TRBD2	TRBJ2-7	TGTGCCAGCTCACCCGGGACTAGCGGGATGTACGAGCAGTACTTC	CASSPGTSGMYEQYF
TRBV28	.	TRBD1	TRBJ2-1	TGTGCCAGCAGTCTATCGACAGGGAAAAATGAGCAGTTCTTC	CASSLSTGKNEQFF
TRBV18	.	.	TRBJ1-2	TGTGCCAGCTCACCGGCAGACAGGCATGGCTACACCTTC	CASSPADRHGYTF
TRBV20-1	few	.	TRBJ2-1	TGCAGTGCCGATTATAGGAATGAGCAGTTCTTC	CSADYRNEQFF
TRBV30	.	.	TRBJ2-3	TGTGCCTGGAGTGTTGCAGAGTGGGGCACAGATACGCAGTATTTT	CAWSVAEWGTDTQYF
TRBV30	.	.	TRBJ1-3	TGTGCCTGCCGCATCGGAAACACCATATATTTT	CACRIGNTIYF
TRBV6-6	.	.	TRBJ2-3	TGTGCCAGCAGTTACCGTGGGGGTCCAGATACGCAGTATTTT	CASSYRGGPDTQYF
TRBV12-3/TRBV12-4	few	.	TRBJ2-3	TGTGCCAGCAGGACGGCCGATACGCAGTATTTT	CASRTADTQYF
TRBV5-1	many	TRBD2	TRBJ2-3	TGCGCCAGCAGCTTAACTAGCGGGGCCACAGATACGCAGTATTTT	CASSLTSGATDTQYF
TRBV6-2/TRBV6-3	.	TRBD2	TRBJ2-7	TGTGCCAGCAGTTCCGGGACTAGCCACGAGCAGTACTTC	CASSSGTSHEQYF
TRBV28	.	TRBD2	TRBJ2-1	TGTGCCAGCAGTTCACTAGCGACCAACCGTTACAATGAGCAGTTCTTC	CASSSLATNRYNEQFF
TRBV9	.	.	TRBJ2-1	TGTGCCAGCAGCACCGGGACACATGAGCAGTTCTTC	CASSTGTHEQFF
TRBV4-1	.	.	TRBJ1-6	TGCGCCAGCAGCCGAACAGGGCCTTACTCACCCCTCCACTTT	CASSRTGPYSPLHF
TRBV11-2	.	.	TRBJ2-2	TGTGCCAGCAGCTTAACAGACTCGAACACCGGGGAGCTGTTTTTT	CASSLTDSNTGELFF
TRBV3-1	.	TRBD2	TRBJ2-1	TGTGCCAGCAGCTCCACTAGCGGGAGGGCCTATGAGCAGTTCTTC	CASSSTSGRAYEQFF
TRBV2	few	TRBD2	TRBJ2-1	TGTGCCAGCAACCCTAGCGGGAGGTACAATGAGCAGTTCTTC	CASNPSGRYNEQFF
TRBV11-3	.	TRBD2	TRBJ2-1	TGTGCCAGCAGCCCCGGGACTAGCGGCCCTTACAATGAGCAGTTCTTC	CASSPGTSGPYNEQFF
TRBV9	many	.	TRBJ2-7	TGTGCCAGCAGCGTCTTCCCGGGGCCCTCCTACGAGCAGTACTTC	CASSVFPGPSYEQYF
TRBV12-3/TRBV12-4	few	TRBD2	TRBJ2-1	TGTGCCACCAGGACTAGCGGGAGGGTCCCGGGAAATGAGCAGTTCTTC	CATRTSGRVPGNEQFF
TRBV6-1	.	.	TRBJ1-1	TGTGCCAGCAGTGAAGATCGGGGCACTGAAGCTTTCTTT	CASSEDRGTEAFF
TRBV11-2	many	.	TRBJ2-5	TGTGCCAGCAGCTTAGTGGCAGGGCTCCCAGAGACCCAGTACTTC	CASSLVAGLPETQYF
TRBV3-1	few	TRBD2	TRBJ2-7	TGTGCCAGCAGCCAAGCAGCGGGAGGCATTACGGAGCAGTACTTC	CASSQAAGGITEQYF
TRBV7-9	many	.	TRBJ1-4	TGTGCCAGCAGCTTAGGGTGGGCCCAGGGACGTGATGAAAAACTGTTTTTT	CASSLGWAQGRDEKLFF
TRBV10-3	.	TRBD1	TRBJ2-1	TGTGCCATCTCCGGGACAGCGAGCAATGAGCAGTTCTTC	CAISGTASNEQFF
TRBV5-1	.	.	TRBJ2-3	TGCGCCAGCAGCGTATCGTACGGAGGCCTCACAGATACGCAGTATTTT	CASSVSYGGLTDTQYF
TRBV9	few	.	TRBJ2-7	TGTGCCAGCAGCGTAGACGTCGCTGGTTCCTACGAGCAGTACTTC	CASSVDVAGSYEQYF
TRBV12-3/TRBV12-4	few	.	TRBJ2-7	TGTGCCAGCAGTTTAACTAGTAGCGAGCAGTACTTC	CASSLTSSEQYF
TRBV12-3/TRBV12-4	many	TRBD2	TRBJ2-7	TGTGCCAGCACCGCGGGGGGGGGCCACGAGCAGTACTTC	CASTAGGGHEQYF
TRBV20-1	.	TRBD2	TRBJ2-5	TGCAGTGCTAGGGCTAGCGGGAGCCCCGGGGAGACCCAGTACTTC	CSARASGSPGETQYF
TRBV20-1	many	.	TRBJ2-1	TGCAGTGCTAGGGGGTTAAACAATGAGCAGTTCTTC	CSARGLNNEQFF
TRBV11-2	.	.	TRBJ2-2	TGTGCCAGCAGCTTATTACCGATCATCACCGGGGAGCTGTTTTTT	CASSLLPIITGELFF
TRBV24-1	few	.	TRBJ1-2	TGTGCCACAACAGGGAATGGCTACACCTTC	CATTGNGYTF
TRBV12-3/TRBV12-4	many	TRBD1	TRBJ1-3	TGTGCCAGCAGTCCGACAGGGTCCCGAAACACCATATATTTT	CASSPTGSRNTIYF
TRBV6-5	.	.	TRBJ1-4	TGTGCCAGCAGTTACTCCCAGTTGGGGAATGAAAAACTGTTTTTT	CASSYSQLGNEKLFF
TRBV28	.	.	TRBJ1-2	TGTGCCAGCAGTTTCCATGACAGAGCCTATGGCTACACCTTC	CASSFHDRAYGYTF
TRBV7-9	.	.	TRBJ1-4	TGTGCCAGCAGCGATCACAAGGAAAAACTGTTTTTT	CASSDHKEKLFF
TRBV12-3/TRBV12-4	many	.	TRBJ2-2	TGTGCCAGCAGTTCCCGAGGGGAGCTGTTTTTT	CASSSRGELFF
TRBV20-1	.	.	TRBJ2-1	TGCAGTGCTAGGGCCGGGGGACCATACAATGAGCATTTCTTC	CSARAGGPYNEHFF
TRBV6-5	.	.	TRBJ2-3	TGTGCCAGCAGTTACTCGGTCGCCGACACCGACACAGATACGCAGTATTTT	CASSYSVADTDTDTQYF
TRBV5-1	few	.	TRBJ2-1	TGCGCCAGCAGCTTGGCATCCTCTTCCTCGAATGAGCAGTTCTTC	CASSLASSSSNEQFF
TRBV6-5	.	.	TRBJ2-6	TGTGCCAGCAGTTACTCGAGGGTCCCACACTCTGGGGCCAACGTCCTGATTTTC	CASSYSRVPHSGANVLIF
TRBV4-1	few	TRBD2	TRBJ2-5	TGCGCCAGCAGCGAAGCTAGCGGCCAAGAGACCCAGTACTTC	CASSEASGQETQYF
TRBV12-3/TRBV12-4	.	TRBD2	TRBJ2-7	TGTGCCAGCGGACTGGGACTAGCGGGAGACGAGCAGTACTTC	CASGLGLAGDEQYF
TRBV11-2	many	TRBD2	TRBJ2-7	TGTGCCAGCAGCCCCCGTAGGGGCAGCGGGAGGGTCGAGCAGTACTTC	CASSPRRGSGRVEQYF
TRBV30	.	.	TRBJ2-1	TGTGCCTGGAGTCGGGACACCGACAATGAGCAGTTCTTC	CAWSRDTDNEQFF
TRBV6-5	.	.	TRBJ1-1	TGTGCCAGCAGTTCCCCAGGGGTCTCTGAAGCTTTCTTT	CASSSPGVSEAFF